A selection of T cell receptor beta chains follows, all from one sample in a study of blood T cell repertoires in COVID-19. The table came from immunoSEQ multiplex PCR; TCRdb's copy has only in-frame clones and leaves some out. The table has some 52,000 clones, 80% to 90% seen once. Material for sequencing was peripheral blood. The receptor source for this set is a human donor in a cohort sampled during active COVID-19. Each CDR3 is given with its conserved first and last residue. The order of the fields is V gene, D gene, J gene, CDR3 length, clone size, CDR3 protein, CDR3 DNA. A D gene is named only where the DNA matches it firmly. Not all rows give a size; the values are once, few, many and, for expanded clones, a class.

v_call: TRBV27
d_call: -
j_call: TRBJ1-1
cdr3_length: 12
clone_size: -
cdr3_aa: CASRSTGLKAFF
cdr3_nt: TGTGCCAGCAGAAGTACAGGGTTGAAAGCTTTCTTT

v_call: TRBV21-1
d_call: -
j_call: TRBJ2-7
cdr3_length: 14
clone_size: -
cdr3_aa: CASKPGDVAAEQYF
cdr3_nt: TGTGCCTCTAAGCCAGGGGACGTGGCGGCCGAGCAGTACTTC

v_call: TRBV18
d_call: -
j_call: TRBJ2-6
cdr3_length: 17
clone_size: few
cdr3_aa: CASSLRDRHSGANVLTF
cdr3_nt: TGTGCCAGCTCCCTTCGAGACAGGCACTCTGGGGCCAACGTCCTGACTTTC

v_call: TRBV2
d_call: TRBD2
j_call: TRBJ2-1
cdr3_length: 14
clone_size: -
cdr3_aa: CASSERGGYNEQFF
cdr3_nt: TGTGCCAGCAGTGAGCGGGGGGGGTACAATGAGCAGTTCTTC

v_call: TRBV29-1
d_call: -
j_call: TRBJ2-3
cdr3_length: 13
clone_size: -
cdr3_aa: CSVERQGGDTQYF
cdr3_nt: TGCAGCGTTGAGCGGCAGGGTGGAGATACGCAGTATTTT

v_call: TRBV3-1/TRBV3-2
d_call: TRBD2
j_call: TRBJ2-7
cdr3_length: 15
clone_size: -
cdr3_aa: CASSQKLGLAGVLHF
cdr3_nt: TGTGCCAGCAGCCAAAAACTTGGTCTAGCGGGAGTTCTGCACTTC

v_call: TRBV5-6
d_call: TRBD1
j_call: TRBJ1-2
cdr3_length: 13
clone_size: -
cdr3_aa: CASSLGTAYGYTF
cdr3_nt: TGTGCCAGCAGCCTGGGGACAGCTTATGGCTACACCTTC

v_call: TRBV10-3
d_call: TRBD1
j_call: TRBJ1-5
cdr3_length: 15
clone_size: -
cdr3_aa: CAISDSDRGYQPQHF
cdr3_nt: TGTGCCATCAGTGACTCGGACAGGGGTTATCAGCCCCAGCATTTT

v_call: TRBV11-1
d_call: -
j_call: TRBJ1-5
cdr3_length: 15
clone_size: -
cdr3_aa: CASSLQTTSNQPQHF
cdr3_nt: TGTGCCAGCAGCTTACAAACAACTAGCAATCAGCCCCAGCATTTT

v_call: TRBV5-1
d_call: TRBD1
j_call: TRBJ1-5
cdr3_length: 14
clone_size: -
cdr3_aa: CASSRDRGDQPQHF
cdr3_nt: TGCGCCAGCAGCCGGGACAGGGGGGATCAGCCCCAGCATTTT

v_call: TRBV15
d_call: TRBD1
j_call: TRBJ2-5
cdr3_length: 15
clone_size: -
cdr3_aa: CATSRGAGGQETQYF
cdr3_nt: TGTGCCACCAGCAGAGGGGCAGGGGGACAAGAGACCCAGTACTTC

v_call: TRBV2
d_call: TRBD2
j_call: TRBJ2-5
cdr3_length: 13
clone_size: -
cdr3_aa: CASSGGLAETQYF
cdr3_nt: TGTGCCAGCAGTGGGGGACTAGCGGAGACCCAGTACTTC

v_call: TRBV11-2
d_call: TRBD2
j_call: TRBJ2-1
cdr3_length: 15
clone_size: -
cdr3_aa: CASSATSGTSGEQFF
cdr3_nt: TGTGCCAGCAGCGCAACCTCCGGGACTAGCGGCGAGCAGTTCTTC

v_call: TRBV3-1/TRBV3-2
d_call: TRBD2
j_call: TRBJ2-7
cdr3_length: 13
clone_size: -
cdr3_aa: CASSVSGAYEQYF
cdr3_nt: TGTGCCAGCAGCGTCAGCGGGGCCTACGAGCAGTACTTC

v_call: TRBV9
d_call: -
j_call: TRBJ2-2
cdr3_length: 13
clone_size: -
cdr3_aa: CASSYDSTGELFF
cdr3_nt: TGTGCCAGCAGCTATGACTCGACCGGGGAGCTGTTTTTT

v_call: TRBV5-1
d_call: TRBD1
j_call: TRBJ2-5
cdr3_length: 14
clone_size: -
cdr3_aa: CASSSRGRGETQYF
cdr3_nt: TGCGCCAGCAGTTCAAGGGGGCGCGGAGAGACCCAGTACTTC

v_call: TRBV27
d_call: -
j_call: TRBJ2-5
cdr3_length: 15
clone_size: -
cdr3_aa: CASSSHRDIQETQYF
cdr3_nt: TGTGCCAGCAGTTCACACCGGGACATCCAAGAGACCCAGTACTTC

v_call: TRBV5-1
d_call: -
j_call: TRBJ1-4
cdr3_length: 16
clone_size: -
cdr3_aa: CASSLVRGATNEKLFF
cdr3_nt: TGCGCCAGCAGCTTGGTCAGGGGAGCAACTAATGAAAAACTGTTTTTT

v_call: TRBV9
d_call: TRBD1
j_call: TRBJ2-1
cdr3_length: 15
clone_size: -
cdr3_aa: CASSVRQGEYNEQFF
cdr3_nt: TGTGCCAGCAGCGTTAGACAGGGGGAATACAATGAGCAGTTCTTC

v_call: TRBV13
d_call: TRBD1
j_call: TRBJ1-2
cdr3_length: 17
clone_size: once
cdr3_aa: CASSAIDRGDPPYGYTF
cdr3_nt: TGTGCCAGCAGCGCAATAGACAGGGGCGATCCCCCCTATGGCTACACCTTC

v_call: TRBV24-1
d_call: TRBD2
j_call: TRBJ2-1
cdr3_length: 20
clone_size: -
cdr3_aa: CATSARRGLADQSSYNEQFF
cdr3_nt: TGTGCCACCAGTGCCCGAAGGGGACTAGCGGACCAAAGCTCCTACAATGAGCAGTTCTTC

v_call: TRBV6-5
d_call: -
j_call: TRBJ1-5
cdr3_length: 13
clone_size: -
cdr3_aa: CASSREGNQPQHF
cdr3_nt: TGTGCCAGCAGTAGGGAGGGCAATCAGCCCCAGCATTTT

v_call: TRBV12-3/TRBV12-4
d_call: -
j_call: TRBJ1-2
cdr3_length: 13
clone_size: -
cdr3_aa: CASRPGQHFGYTF
cdr3_nt: TGTGCCAGCAGGCCAGGACAGCACTTTGGCTACACCTTC

v_call: TRBV18
d_call: TRBD1
j_call: TRBJ1-4
cdr3_length: 14
clone_size: -
cdr3_aa: CASSIQDRVEKLFF
cdr3_nt: TGTGCCAGCTCAATTCAGGACAGGGTTGAAAAACTGTTTTTT

v_call: TRBV5-4
d_call: TRBD2
j_call: TRBJ2-7
cdr3_length: 15
clone_size: -
cdr3_aa: CASNQGGRTSGTQYF
cdr3_nt: TGTGCCAGCAACCAAGGGGGCAGGACTAGCGGGACTCAGTACTTC

v_call: TRBV10-3
d_call: TRBD2
j_call: TRBJ2-2
cdr3_length: 15
clone_size: -
cdr3_aa: CAISESGGTTGELFF
cdr3_nt: TGTGCCATCAGTGAGTCGGGAGGGACCACCGGGGAGCTGTTTTTT

v_call: TRBV15
d_call: TRBD1
j_call: TRBJ2-7
cdr3_length: 15
clone_size: -
cdr3_aa: CATSRESTGGYEQYF
cdr3_nt: TGTGCCACCAGCAGAGAGTCGACAGGGGGTTACGAGCAGTACTTC

v_call: TRBV3-1/TRBV3-2
d_call: -
j_call: TRBJ1-1
cdr3_length: 11
clone_size: -
cdr3_aa: CASSSEVEAFF
cdr3_nt: TGTGCCAGCAGCTCGGAGGTTGAAGCTTTCTTT

v_call: TRBV2
d_call: TRBD2
j_call: TRBJ2-7
cdr3_length: 15
clone_size: -
cdr3_aa: CASNFKREWFHEQYF
cdr3_nt: TGTGCCAGCAATTTCAAGCGGGAGTGGTTCCACGAGCAGTACTTC

v_call: TRBV9
d_call: TRBD2
j_call: TRBJ2-5
cdr3_length: 18
clone_size: -
cdr3_aa: CASSVTSGGASEKRTQYF
cdr3_nt: TGTGCCAGCAGCGTAACTAGCGGGGGGGCCTCGGAAAAGAGGACCCAGTACTTC

v_call: TRBV18
d_call: -
j_call: TRBJ2-5
cdr3_length: 14
clone_size: -
cdr3_aa: CASSPSGNQETQYF
cdr3_nt: TGTGCCAGCTCACCATCGGGGAACCAAGAGACCCAGTACTTC

v_call: TRBV5-1
d_call: TRBD2
j_call: TRBJ2-7
cdr3_length: 14
clone_size: -
cdr3_aa: CASSPGGGEGEQYF
cdr3_nt: TGCGCCAGCAGCCCTGGCGGAGGGGAGGGCGAGCAGTACTTC

v_call: TRBV5-1
d_call: TRBD1
j_call: TRBJ1-2
cdr3_length: 16
clone_size: -
cdr3_aa: CASSDGTGASYYGYTF
cdr3_nt: TGCGCCAGCAGCGACGGGACAGGGGCCTCGTACTATGGCTACACCTTC

v_call: TRBV19
d_call: -
j_call: TRBJ2-1
cdr3_length: 15
clone_size: -
cdr3_aa: CASSADSLSYNEQFF
cdr3_nt: TGTGCCAGTAGTGCCGACAGTCTCTCCTACAATGAGCAGTTCTTC

v_call: TRBV12-5
d_call: TRBD1
j_call: TRBJ1-1
cdr3_length: 15
clone_size: -
cdr3_aa: CASGRPGQSVRGAFF
cdr3_nt: TGTGCTAGTGGACGACCGGGACAGTCGGTACGGGGAGCTTTCTTT

v_call: TRBV2
d_call: TRBD1
j_call: TRBJ1-5
cdr3_length: 13
clone_size: -
cdr3_aa: CASSPDRDQPQHF
cdr3_nt: TGTGCCAGCAGCCCAGACAGGGATCAGCCCCAGCATTTT

v_call: TRBV7-2
d_call: TRBD1
j_call: TRBJ1-5
cdr3_length: 15
clone_size: -
cdr3_aa: CASSFQGALNQPQHF
cdr3_nt: TGTGCCAGCAGCTTTCAGGGGGCCCTCAATCAGCCCCAGCATTTT

v_call: TRBV10-1
d_call: TRBD1
j_call: TRBJ2-7
cdr3_length: 13
clone_size: few
cdr3_aa: CASSATGSNEQYF
cdr3_nt: TGCGCCAGCAGCGCGACAGGGTCCAACGAGCAGTACTTC

v_call: TRBV4-1
d_call: TRBD1
j_call: TRBJ2-1
cdr3_length: 15
clone_size: -
cdr3_aa: CASRNYRDRGYEQFF
cdr3_nt: TGCGCCAGCAGAAACTACCGGGACAGGGGCTATGAGCAGTTCTTC

v_call: TRBV19
d_call: -
j_call: TRBJ1-4
cdr3_length: 14
clone_size: -
cdr3_aa: CASSKQVPGEKLFF
cdr3_nt: TGTGCCAGTAGTAAACAGGTGCCCGGAGAAAAACTGTTTTTT

v_call: TRBV19
d_call: TRBD2
j_call: TRBJ2-1
cdr3_length: 15
clone_size: -
cdr3_aa: CASSIGSGSINEQFF
cdr3_nt: TGTGCCAGTAGTATAGGGAGCGGGAGCATCAATGAGCAGTTCTTC

v_call: TRBV2
d_call: -
j_call: TRBJ1-4
cdr3_length: 15
clone_size: -
cdr3_aa: CASSEMAGVNEKLFF
cdr3_nt: TGTGCCAGCAGTGAGATGGCAGGCGTTAATGAAAAACTGTTTTTT